The 26 T cell receptor beta chains presented below share a single source sample, sequenced in a study of CD8+CD57+ T cells in acquired aplastic anemia. Using genomic DNA as the template, TCR beta VDJ and CDR3 profiling was carried out. TCRdb re-called the reads with MiXCR, one entry per CDR3 protein. The table has 160,000 or so distinct CDR3 sequences, 45% to 55% seen once. Sequencing was done on patients that had shown CD8+CD57+ cell expansion by flow cytometry. The sample consisted of sorted CD4+, CD8+, or CD8+CD57+ T cells (not recorded which) from PBMCs. The origin of the receptors is a human donor with aplastic anemia.

In this sample, this clonotype turned up many times. The chain couples TRBV19 to TRBJ1-4, with 7 bases aligning to TRBD1. The V gene end was trimmed by 5 bases and the J gene end by 0 bases; junction bases not matched to a gene: 9. The CDR3 has 17 residues. Germline CDR1 reads LNHDA; CDR2 reads SQIVND (reference sequence). The CDR3 loop is CASSSSDRSATNEKLFF. DNA of the CDR3: TGTGCCAGTAGTTCATCGGACAGGTCTGCAACTAATGAAAAACTGTTTTTT.

CDR3 in amino acids: CASSQTRGHEQYF. Written as DNA, the CDR3 is TGTGCCAGCAGCCAAACTAGAGGCCACGAGCAGTACTTC. The chain employs TRBV5-4 and TRBJ2-7; tentatively, D is TRBD2 (5 bases). The CDR3 covers 13 residues. Germline CDR1 reads SGHNT; CDR2 reads YYREEE (reference sequence). Trimming took off 4 bases at V and 5 bases at J, with 13 bases between the two ends.

V gene TRBV15 combines with J gene TRBJ1-5; no firm D call. The CDR3 totals 14 residues. The V gene lost 0 bases and the J gene lost 9 bases, with 12 bases spanning the gap. Germline loops: CDR1 LNHNV, CDR2 YYDKDF (reference sequence). The CDR3 nucleotides are TGTGCCACCAGCAGAGATCCCGGGGATGGGCCCCAGCATTTT. Amino acid sequence: CATSRDPGDGPQHF.

This clonotype was detected ten times or more. V and J are TRBV5-4 and TRBJ1-6; 7 nucleotides agree with TRBD1. V lost 4 bases to trimming and J lost 4 bases; unmatched junction nucleotides: 5. CDR3 length: 15 amino acids. Germline loops: CDR1 SGHNT, CDR2 YYREEE (reference sequence). CDR3 residues: CASSEDRSYNSPLHF. The CDR3 region has the DNA TGTGCCAGCAGCGAGGACAGGAGTTATAATTCACCCCTCCACTTT. The variable domain in full, with the rest retrieved from reference TRBV5-4 and TRBJ1-6, is ETGVTQSPTHLIKTRGQQVTLRCSSQSGHNTVSWYQQALGQGPQFIFQYYREEENGRGNFPPRFSGLQFPNYSSELNVNALELDDSALYLCASSEDRSYNSPLHFGNGTRLTVT.

This clonotype was seen at least ten times. The genes are TRBV15 and TRBJ2-3; D is ambiguous. CDR1 is LNHNV, CDR2 YYDKDF, per germline (reference sequence). The CDR3 is 13 amino acids. V was shortened by 1 base and J by 4 bases, with 6 bases between the two germline ends. The CDR3 region has the DNA TGTGCCACCAGCAGAGTAGAGGCAGATACGCAGTATTTT. It specifies CATSRVEADTQYF.

This clonotype was counted between two and nine times. The V and J genes are TRBV20-1 and TRBJ2-7, with 10 bases lining up with TRBD2. The CDR3 runs to 14 residues. Germline V CDR1 and CDR2: DFQATT, SNEGSKA (reference sequence). The V segment lost 6 bases and the J segment 5 bases; nucleotides outside the gene matches: 10. The CDR3 sequence: CSALALAGVDEQYF. The CDR3 coding sequence is TGCAGTGCCCTAGCCCTAGCGGGAGTAGACGAGCAGTACTTC.

The chain links TRBV2 to TRBJ1-2, with 7 bases lining up with TRBD1. The V gene end was trimmed by 4 bases and the J gene end by 0 bases; junction bases not matched to a gene: 5. The V gene's germline CDR1 is SNHLY and CDR2 FYNNEI. The CDR3 length is 15 residues. In nucleotides, the CDR3 is TGTGCCAGCAGTGGGACAGGTAAAGCTAACTATGGCTACACCTTC. Amino acid sequence: CASSGTGKANYGYTF. Variable domain in full (rest from reference TRBV2 and TRBJ1-2): EPEVTQTPSHQVTQMGQEVILRCVPISNHLYFYWYRQILGQKVEFLVSFYNNEISEKSEIFDDQFSVERPDGSNFTLKIRSTKLEDSAMYFCASSGTGKANYGYTFGSGTRLTVV.

This clonotype has just a few counts. The rearrangement links TRBV5-1 to TRBJ2-1; 14 nucleotides line up with TRBD2. In germline, CDR1 is SGHRS, CDR2 YFSETQ. The CDR3 totals 18 residues. After removal of 4 bases from V and 0 bases from J, the junction contained 6 bases not matched to a gene. CDR3 coding DNA: TGCGCCAGCAGCCGGAAGACTAGCGGGGGGGCCTCCTACAATGAGCAGTTCTTC. Its protein product is CASSRKTSGGASYNEQFF. The complete variable domain, with remaining parts taken from reference TRBV5-1 and TRBJ2-1, reads KAGVTQTPRYLIKTRGQQVTLSCSPISGHRSVSWYQQTPGQGLQFLFEYFSETQRNKGNFPGRFSGRQFSNSRSEMNVSTLELGDSALYLCASSRKTSGGASYNEQFFGPGTRLTVL.

The V and J genes are TRBV15 and TRBJ2-2, with D tentatively TRBD1 or TRBD2 (6 bases each). V lost 6 bases and J lost 6, with 14 bases in between. Germline V gene data show CDR1 as LNHNV and CDR2 as YYDKDF (reference sequence). The CDR3 totals 14 residues. The DNA for the CDR3 is TGTGCCACCAGTCGACGAGGGGGGTCCGGGGAGCTGTTTTTT. Residues: CATSRRGGSGELFF.

This clonotype was seen more than once but under ten times. The rearrangement links TRBV3-1 to TRBJ2-1, with D perhaps assigned TRBD1 or TRBD2 (6 bases each). Germline CDR1 LGHDT, CDR2 YNNKEL (reference sequence). This CDR3 is built from 11 residues. V lost 4 bases to trimming and J lost 10 bases, with 8 bases between them. CDR3 sequence reads: CASSRGAEQFF. DNA of the CDR3: TGTGCCAGCAGCCGGGGGGCAGAGCAGTTCTTC.

This clonotype was seen ten or more times. The V call is TRBV7-8, the J call TRBJ2-5; either TRBD1 or TRBD2 may fit D (5 bases each). CDR3 length: 18 residues. The V end was cut by 6 bases, the J end by 2 bases, with 25 bases between. Germline assignment: CDR1 SGHVS and CDR2 FQNEAQ. This CDR3 is CASRPKRVGTKGQETQYF. DNA for the CDR3: TGTGCCAGCAGGCCGAAAAGGGTGGGGACGAAAGGACAAGAGACCCAGTACTTC.

The chain joins TRBV2 to TRBJ2-3; D call uncertain. The CDR3 consists of 11 residues. V dropped 11 bases and J dropped 2 bases, with 8 bases sitting between them. Germline V gene lookup returns CDR1 SNHLY and CDR2 FYNNEI. As DNA, the CDR3 is TGTGCCGGACGACTCACAGATACGCAGTATTTT. Amino acid sequence: CAGRLTDTQYF.

Ten or more counts support this clonotype. The chain joins TRBV5-4 to TRBJ2-7; TRBD1 is a possible D gene (6 bases). Germline CDR1 is SGHNT and CDR2 is YYREEE (reference sequence). This CDR3 comprises 17 residues. V was cut by 0 bases and J by 0 bases, with 16 bases left in between. This chain's CDR3 is CASSLGPVLRGSYEQYF. Written as DNA, the CDR3 is TGTGCCAGCAGCTTGGGTCCGGTCCTCAGGGGCTCCTACGAGCAGTACTTC.

V and J are TRBV19 and TRBJ1-5; tentatively, D is TRBD1 (5 bases). Germline loops: CDR1 LNHDA, CDR2 SQIVND (reference sequence). The V end lost 5 bases, the J end lost 1 base, and 12 bases lay between the germline ends. CDR3 size: 15 residues. CDR3 sequence (DNA): TGTGCCAGTAGTTGGGACGTTGCGAGCAATCAGCCCCAGCATTTT. Its protein product is CASSWDVASNQPQHF.

There are many counts of this clonotype. The chain has TRBV12-3 or TRBV12-4 and TRBJ2-1; D is unclear. V shed 5 bases and J shed 5 bases, with 10 bases lying between them. This CDR3 has 13 amino acids. As DNA, the CDR3 is TGTGCCAGCAGTCCCATTTCGAACAATGAGCAGTTCTTC. This sequence encodes CASSPISNNEQFF.

This chain links TRBV19 with TRBJ2-3, with TRBD1 identical over 7 bases. The CDR3 sequence is 13 residues long. V lost 9 bases, J lost 0 bases, and 3 bases stayed unmatched. Per germline, CDR1 LNHDA and CDR2 SQIVND (reference sequence). The CDR3 sequence: CASRDSSTDTQYF. The CDR3 DNA follows: TGTGCCAGCAGGGACAGTAGCACAGATACGCAGTATTTT. The variable domain in full, with the rest retrieved from reference TRBV19 and TRBJ2-3, is DGGITQSPKYLFRKEGQNVTLSCEQNLNHDAMYWYRQDPGQGLRLIYYSQIVNDFQKGDIAEGYSVSREKKESFPLTVTSAQKNPTAFYLCASRDSSTDTQYFGPGTRLTVL.

This clonotype has only a few counts. The chain couples TRBV5-6 to TRBJ2-5; 8 nucleotides agree with TRBD1. The assigned J gene may be wrong: the sequence end matches TRBJ2-7 better. The CDR3 is 15 amino acids. Germline V lookup: CDR1 SGHDT, CDR2 YYEEEE. The CDR3 DNA sequence: TGTGCCAGCAGTTATACCTACACAGGGGGAGGCGAGCAGTACTTC. This gives the protein CASSYTYTGGGEQYF.

Many counts were recorded for this clonotype. The J gene is TRBJ1-5, the V gene TRBV12-3 or TRBV12-4; 9 nucleotides align to TRBD1. The J segment lost 7 bases and the V segment lost 5 bases, leaving 9 bases of the junction unmatched. The CDR3 spans 15 residues. CDR3 nucleotide sequence: TGTGCCAGCAGTCGGAGGGGGACAGGGAAACAGCCCCAGCATTTT. Residues: CASSRRGTGKQPQHF.

The genes are TRBV7-2 and TRBJ2-1, with TRBD1 identical over 7 bases. Germline values: CDR1 SGHTA, CDR2 FQGNSA. With 5 bases clipped from V and 4 bases from J, the junction kept 8 bases outside the gene matches. The CDR3 extends over 15 amino acids. The CDR3 coding sequence is TGTGCCAGCAGCGTTCCGGGACAGCAGTACAATGAGCAGTTCTTC. It translates to CASSVPGQQYNEQFF.

The rearrangement uses TRBV2 and TRBJ1-2; 9 nucleotides match TRBD1. The germline gives CDR1 SNHLY, CDR2 FYNNEI. V shed 11 bases and J 4 bases; nucleotides not matched to a gene: 5. The CDR3 has 12 amino acids. The CDR3 region has the DNA TGTGCCGTAAGACAGGGGGGCTATGGCTACACCTTC. Its translation is CAVRQGGYGYTF.

This clonotype was seen ten or more times. The rearrangement uses TRBV12-3 or TRBV12-4 and TRBJ2-2; maybe TRBD2 (5 bases). This CDR3 has 13 residues. Between the trimmed V and J ends, which lost 6 bases and 5 bases, there was a span of 10 bases. In nucleotides, the CDR3 is TGTGCCAGCAGGCGGGCCGCTACCGGGGAGCTGTTTTTT. Translation gives CASRRAATGELFF.

The chain recombines TRBV5-6 with TRBJ2-5; 15 bases agree with TRBD2. This CDR3 is built from 17 residues. In germline, CDR1 is SGHDT, CDR2 YYEEEE. The V and J ends lost 2 bases and 2 bases, in that order; junction bases with no gene match: 4. CDR3 protein: CASSFLGTSGGQETQYF. The CDR3 DNA is TGTGCCAGCAGCTTTTTAGGGACTAGCGGGGGGCAAGAGACCCAGTACTTC.

This clonotype was found a few times. The chain is built from TRBV7-2 and TRBJ2-5; 7 positions match TRBD1. Germline CDR1 is SGHTA and CDR2 is FQGNSA. Germline trimming cut 5 bases from V and 2 bases from J; bases unmatched to any gene: 8. The length of the CDR3 is 15 residues. CDR3 sequence reads: CASSATGTAQETQYF. The CDR3, as DNA: TGTGCCAGCAGCGCAACCGGGACAGCACAAGAGACCCAGTACTTC.

This rearrangement joins TRBV10-2 to TRBJ1-6; D gene uncertain. V was cut by 2 bases and J by 6 bases, with 5 bases left in between. The germline CDR1 and CDR2 sequences are WSHSY and SAAADI. The CDR3 extends over 13 amino acids. CDR3 sequence: CASSEACNSPLHF. The CDR3 nucleotides read TGCGCCAGCAGTGAGGCCTGTAATTCACCCCTCCACTTT.

This clonotype has just one count. The rearrangement joins TRBV20-1 to TRBJ1-1; D call uncertain. Trimming cost V 6 bases and J 1 base, with 15 bases left between them. Germline V CDR1 and CDR2: DFQATT, SNEGSKA (reference sequence). The CDR3 is 14 amino acids. In DNA form, the CDR3 reads TGCAGTGCCCGACGTTTCCGTACGAACACTGAAGCTTTCTTT. Amino acid sequence: CSARRFRTNTEAFF.

In this sample, this clonotype turned up many times. The chain combines TRBV20-1 with TRBJ2-6; D gene ambiguous. Trimming took 0 bases from V and 0 from J, leaving 9 bases between them. From germline, CDR1 is DFQATT and CDR2 SNEGSKA (reference sequence). There are 16 residues in the CDR3. The CDR3 region has the DNA TGCAGTGCTAGAGATGAGTGGAGCTCTGGGGCCAACGTCCTGACTTTC. The encoded protein is CSARDEWSSGANVLTF.